The following is a T cell receptor beta chain sequence with its context. No cognate antigen has been identified for it. No per-base quality is available; no much larger clone lies one base away. The sample originates from a study of pediatric ulcerative colitis (dated by TCRdb to between 2018 and 2020). Background on the whole study: More than 5 ulcerative colitis patients had pancolitis and two had left-sided colitis, with histology consistent with ulcerative colitis in all. The Pediatric Ulcerative Colitis Activity Index classified a couple of patients as having mild disease, several as having moderate disease and three as having acute severe colitis. From under ten newly diagnosed, treatment-naive pediatric ulcerative colitis patients and a few non-IBD control children, paired blood and rectal samples were collected. Overall study outcomes, separate from this receptor: Two rectal CDR3 clonotypes were detected in all ulcerative colitis patients and were not detected in any of the controls. Because repertoires came from total lymphocyte DNA, patterns in rare subsets such as regulatory T cells may not be reflected. Clonal overlap between a subject's own blood and rectum was significantly greater in ulcerative colitis patients than in controls, which suggests more T cell trafficking to inflamed tissue. Blood-derived T cells may have been included in the rectal pinch biopsies, particularly in patients with overt colitis. A couple of patients' blood samples yielded substantially fewer templates for technical reasons and were excluded from blood-rectal overlap analysis. Features of the rectal repertoire distinguished controls, mild-moderate colitis patients and acute severe colitis patients, and in acute severe colitis, rectal diversity was reduced because of clonal expansions. Only a handful of individuals were included in the healthy control group, which was small.

During colonoscopy, one to two pinch biopsies were obtained from the rectum for research. Before the diagnostic colonoscopy, none of the ulcerative colitis patients had been given immunosuppressive medication. Rectal biopsies were digested with proteinase K before DNA isolation. The Wizard kit (Promega) was used to extract genomic DNA from the blood and intestinal samples. CDR1 and CDR2, per the germline V gene (reference sequence), are SGHNT and YYREEE. V is clipped by 2 bases and J by 3 bases, and the sequence between their germline boundaries is 12 bases long. The CDR3, cysteine through phenylalanine, is 14 amino acids long. Only the CDR3 region is kept as DNA, spanning 42 bases read in frame from base 1. Using the immunoSEQ TRB Survey service, rearranged CDR3 beta regions were amplified from genomic DNA with multiplex V and J primers. To keep sequencing depth equal across samples, survey-level depth of up to 500,000 reads per sample was applied. The libraries were purified and pooled, then sequenced using Illumina technology. The study's own analysis went as follows. immunoSEQ online tools were used for productive clonality, sample overlap, pairwise scatters, CDR3 beta length, V/D/J gene usage and productiveness. Calculated diversity was defined as the number of unique rearrangements divided by total templates times 100, and Shannon and Simpson indices were additionally computed. Z-score normalized data were analyzed by principal component analysis with the R prcomp function and the ggbiplot package. Morisita's index was used to quantify the clonal overlap between blood and rectum within each subject. In its TCRdb copy, this immuneACCESS table keeps in-frame sequences only and misses some clones. Where compared with another copy, unresolved V genes explain less than half of these, and the others have no known cause. V, J and clone size reflect that table, while D and trimming were determined from the DNA. A total of 36,000 or so clones appear in this sample, 73% of them only once. The ten largest clones add up to about 0.7% of the sample.

The clonotype was recovered from a boy aged 10-17 years with moderate ulcerative colitis. Sequenced input: gut tissue. The chain employs TRBV5-4 and TRBJ2-7; possibly the D gene is TRBD1, per 5 matching bases. The CDR3 reads CASSFKQVGYEQYF. At the DNA level, the sequence is TGTGCCAGCAGCTTTAAACAGGTGGGCTACGAGCAGTACTTC.